This T cell receptor (beta chain) was profiled in a study of cytomegalovirus exposure and HLA in healthy donors. General observations from the study: More clonal expansion characterized HLA-associated TCR beta chains than equally common others in a later analysis.

The CDR3 is 17 residues long. Germline V lookup: CDR1 LNHDA, CDR2 SQIVND (reference sequence). Trimming cost V 9 bases and J 0 bases; bases outside gene matches: 12. Regarding this clone: Its antigen remains unidentified.

PCR involved 60 Vbeta and 13 Jbeta primers. The protocol was immunoSEQ multiplex PCR, while the TCRdb copy is restricted to in-frame clones and leaves out a portion. The specimen's table records 140,000 to 150,000 clones. This clonotype was obtained from a male donor in good health and CMV-seronegative. The chain recombines TRBV19 with TRBJ2-1; 9 nucleotides line up with TRBD2. Source material: PBMCs. In DNA form, the CDR3 reads TGTGCCAGACGCTTTAGTCAGCGGGAGGACTCCTACAATGAGCAGTTCTTC. It encodes CARRFSQREDSYNEQFF.